This section outlines one TCR beta chain sequence together with its context. Its antigen is still unknown. The data are from a study of T cell clonotyping in hematopoietic cell transplantation. General study results and limits: Broader posttransplant TCR repertoire diversity was predicted by graft donor and pretransplant recipient Inverse Simpson Index values. Recipient TCR diversity dropped after transplant; expanded clonotypes rose from day 30 to 180.

The ends were cut back, 5 bases at V and 2 bases at J, with 15 bases in the middle. This CDR3 spans 15 amino acids. From germline, CDR1 is MNHEY and CDR2 SMNVEV (reference sequence). Some clones are missing from TCRdb's copy, which holds only in-frame ones; the method was immunoSEQ multiplex PCR. This sample has fewer than 45,000 clones, with 80% to 90% found just once. This TCR was recovered from a woman in her thirties or forties in good health. Some clones in this sample may be carry-over from other donors' samples. This chain connects TRBV27 to TRBJ1-2; maybe TRBD1 (6 bases). The specimen sequenced was peripheral blood mononuclear cells. The CDR3 DNA is TGTGCCAGCAGTCGCATTCCTCAGGGGAACTATGGCTACACCTTC. The encoded protein is CASSRIPQGNYGYTF.